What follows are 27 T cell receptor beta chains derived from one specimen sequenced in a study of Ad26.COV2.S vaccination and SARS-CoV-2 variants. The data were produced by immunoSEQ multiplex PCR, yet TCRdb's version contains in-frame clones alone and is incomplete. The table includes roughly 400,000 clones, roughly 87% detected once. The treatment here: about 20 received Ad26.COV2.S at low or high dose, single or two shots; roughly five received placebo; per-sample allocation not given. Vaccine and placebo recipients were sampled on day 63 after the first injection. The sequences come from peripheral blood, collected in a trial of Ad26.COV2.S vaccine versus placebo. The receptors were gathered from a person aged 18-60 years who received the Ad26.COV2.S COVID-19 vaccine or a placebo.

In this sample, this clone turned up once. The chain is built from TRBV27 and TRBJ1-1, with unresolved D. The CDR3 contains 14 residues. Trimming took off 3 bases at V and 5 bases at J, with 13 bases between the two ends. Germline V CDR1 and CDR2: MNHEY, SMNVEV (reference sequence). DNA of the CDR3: TGTGCCAGCAGTTTCGCGCAAGGGCGGACTGAAGCTTTCTTT. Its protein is CASSFAQGRTEAFF.

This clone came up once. The CDR3 DNA is TGTGCCAGCAGCTTCCCGACAGGGTCCAATGAGCAGTTCTTC. This sequence encodes CASSFPTGSNEQFF. The chain is built from TRBV7-8 and TRBJ2-1; 7 bases match TRBD1. The trim removed 3 bases at V and 6 bases at J, leaving 5 bases unmatched. The length of the CDR3 is 14 residues. Germline V CDR1 and CDR2: SGHVS, FQNEAQ. The full variable domain, with the rest looked up from reference TRBV7-8 and TRBJ2-1, is GAGVSQSPRYKVAKRGQDVALRCDPISGHVSLFWYQQALGQGPEFLTYFQNEAQLDKSGLPSDRFFAERPEGSVSTLKIQRTQQEDSAVYLCASSFPTGSNEQFFGPGTRLTVL.

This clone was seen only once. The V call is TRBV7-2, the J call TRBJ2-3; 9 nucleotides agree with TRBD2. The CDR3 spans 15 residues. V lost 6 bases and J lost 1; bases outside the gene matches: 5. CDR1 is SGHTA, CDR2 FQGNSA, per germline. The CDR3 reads CASRLREGGTDTQYF. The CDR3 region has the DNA TGTGCCAGCAGGCTGCGGGAGGGCGGCACAGATACGCAGTATTTT.

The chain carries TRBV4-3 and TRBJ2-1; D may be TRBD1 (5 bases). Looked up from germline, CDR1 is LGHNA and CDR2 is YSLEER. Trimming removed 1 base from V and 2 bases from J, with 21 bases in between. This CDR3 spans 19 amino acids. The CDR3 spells CASSQVLSGLQSTYNEQFF. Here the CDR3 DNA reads TGCGCCAGCAGCCAAGTCTTATCAGGGCTCCAGTCGACCTACAATGAGCAGTTCTTC.

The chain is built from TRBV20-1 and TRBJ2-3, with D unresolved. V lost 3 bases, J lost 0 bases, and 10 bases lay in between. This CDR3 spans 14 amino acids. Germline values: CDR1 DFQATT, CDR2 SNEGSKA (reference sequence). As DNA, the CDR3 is TGCAGTGCTAGTGGCCTGAAGAGCACAGATACGCAGTATTTT. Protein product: CSASGLKSTDTQYF.

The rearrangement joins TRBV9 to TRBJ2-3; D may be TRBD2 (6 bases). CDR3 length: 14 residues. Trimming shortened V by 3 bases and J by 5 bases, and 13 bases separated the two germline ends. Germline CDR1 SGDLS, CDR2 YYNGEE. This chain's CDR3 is CASSAGGLGDTQYF. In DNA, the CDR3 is TGTGCCAGCAGCGCTGGAGGGTTAGGAGATACGCAGTATTTT.

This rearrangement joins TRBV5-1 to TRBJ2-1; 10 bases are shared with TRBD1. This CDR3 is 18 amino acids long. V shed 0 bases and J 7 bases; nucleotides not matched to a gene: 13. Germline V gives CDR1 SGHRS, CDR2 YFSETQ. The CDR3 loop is CASSLGEGQGLWMNEQFF. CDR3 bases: TGCGCCAGCAGCTTGGGGGAGGGACAGGGGCTCTGGATGAATGAGCAGTTCTTC.

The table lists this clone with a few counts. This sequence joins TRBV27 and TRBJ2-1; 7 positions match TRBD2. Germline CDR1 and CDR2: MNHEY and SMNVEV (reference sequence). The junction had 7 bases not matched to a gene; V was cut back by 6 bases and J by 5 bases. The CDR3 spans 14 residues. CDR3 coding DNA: TGTGCCAGCAGCCCTTTTGCGGGAGACAATGAGCAGTTCTTC. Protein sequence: CASSPFAGDNEQFF.

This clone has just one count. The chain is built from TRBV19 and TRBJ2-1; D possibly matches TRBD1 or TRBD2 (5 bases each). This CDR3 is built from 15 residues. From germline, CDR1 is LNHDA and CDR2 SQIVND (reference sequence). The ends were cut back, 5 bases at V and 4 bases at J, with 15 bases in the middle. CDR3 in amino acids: CASSATGTRYNEQFF. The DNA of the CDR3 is TGTGCCAGTAGTGCAACCGGGACCCGATACAATGAGCAGTTCTTC.

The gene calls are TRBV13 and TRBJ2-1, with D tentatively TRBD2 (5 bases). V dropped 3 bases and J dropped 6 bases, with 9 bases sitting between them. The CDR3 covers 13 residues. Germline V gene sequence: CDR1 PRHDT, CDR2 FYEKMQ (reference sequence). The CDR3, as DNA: TGTGCCAGCAGCTTGGCGGGCGGCAATGAGCAGTTCTTC. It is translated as CASSLAGGNEQFF.

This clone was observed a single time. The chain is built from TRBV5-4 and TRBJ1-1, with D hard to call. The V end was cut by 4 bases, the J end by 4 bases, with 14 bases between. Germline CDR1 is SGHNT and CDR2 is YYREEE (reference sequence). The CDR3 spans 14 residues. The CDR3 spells CASSRHGETTEAFF. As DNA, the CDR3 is TGTGCCAGCAGCCGACACGGGGAGACCACTGAAGCTTTCTTT.

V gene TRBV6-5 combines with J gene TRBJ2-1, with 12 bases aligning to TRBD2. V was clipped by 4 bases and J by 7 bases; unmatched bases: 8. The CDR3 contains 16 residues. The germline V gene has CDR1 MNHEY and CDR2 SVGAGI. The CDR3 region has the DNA TGTGCCAGCAGTTCCGAGCTAGCGGGAGGGTTGAATGAGCAGTTCTTC. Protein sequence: CASSSELAGGLNEQFF.

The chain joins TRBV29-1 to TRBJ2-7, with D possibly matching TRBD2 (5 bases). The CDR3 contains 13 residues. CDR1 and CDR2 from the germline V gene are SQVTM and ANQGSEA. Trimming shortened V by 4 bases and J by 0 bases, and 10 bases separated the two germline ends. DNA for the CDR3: TGCAGCGTTGGGACTGAGAGCTCCTACGAGCAGTACTTC. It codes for CSVGTESSYEQYF.

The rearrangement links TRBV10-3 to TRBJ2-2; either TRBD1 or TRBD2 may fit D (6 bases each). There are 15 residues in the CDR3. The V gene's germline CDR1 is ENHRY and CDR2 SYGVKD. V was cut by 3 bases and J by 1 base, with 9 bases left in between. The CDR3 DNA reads TGTGCCATCAGTGATCGGGGGCGGAACACCGGGGAGCTGTTTTTT. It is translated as CAISDRGRNTGELFF.

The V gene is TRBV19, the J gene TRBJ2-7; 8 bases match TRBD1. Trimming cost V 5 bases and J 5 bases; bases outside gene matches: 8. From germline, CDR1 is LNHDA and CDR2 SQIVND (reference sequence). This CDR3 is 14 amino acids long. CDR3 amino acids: CASSPDRAGDEQYF. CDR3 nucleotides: TGTGCCAGTAGTCCGGACAGGGCTGGGGACGAGCAGTACTTC.

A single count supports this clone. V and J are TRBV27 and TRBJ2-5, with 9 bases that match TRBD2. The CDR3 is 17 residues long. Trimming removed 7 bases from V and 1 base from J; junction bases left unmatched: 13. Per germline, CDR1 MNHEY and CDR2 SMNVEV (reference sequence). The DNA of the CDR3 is TGTGCCAGCACTCAGTGGCTAGCGGGGAGATGCCAAGAGACCCAGTACTTC. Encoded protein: CASTQWLAGRCQETQYF.

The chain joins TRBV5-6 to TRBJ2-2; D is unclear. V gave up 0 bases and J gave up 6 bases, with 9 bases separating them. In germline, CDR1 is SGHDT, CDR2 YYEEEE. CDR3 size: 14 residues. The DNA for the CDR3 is TGTGCCAGCAGCTTGGTAGCAGGCCCCGGGGAGCTGTTTTTT. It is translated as CASSLVAGPGELFF.

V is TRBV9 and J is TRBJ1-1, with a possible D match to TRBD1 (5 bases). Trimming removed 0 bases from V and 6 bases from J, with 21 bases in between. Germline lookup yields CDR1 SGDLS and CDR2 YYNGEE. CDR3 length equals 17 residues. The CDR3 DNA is TGTGCCAGCAGCGTAGATGCGGTGTCGGGGGGAGGGGCTGAAGCTTTCTTT. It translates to CASSVDAVSGGGAEAFF. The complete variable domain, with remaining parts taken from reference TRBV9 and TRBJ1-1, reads DSGVTQTPKHLITATGQRVTLRCSPRSGDLSVYWYQQSLDQGLQFLIQYYNGEERAKGNILERFSAQQFPDLHSELNLSSLELGDSALYFCASSVDAVSGGGAEAFFGQGTRLTVV.

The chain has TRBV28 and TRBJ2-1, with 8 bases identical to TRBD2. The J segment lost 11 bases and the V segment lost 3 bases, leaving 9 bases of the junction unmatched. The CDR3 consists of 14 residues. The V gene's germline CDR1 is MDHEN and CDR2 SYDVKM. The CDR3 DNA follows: TGTGCCAGCAGTTTTTCTAGCGGGCCGCTCCAGCAGTTCTTC. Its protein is CASSFSSGPLQQFF.

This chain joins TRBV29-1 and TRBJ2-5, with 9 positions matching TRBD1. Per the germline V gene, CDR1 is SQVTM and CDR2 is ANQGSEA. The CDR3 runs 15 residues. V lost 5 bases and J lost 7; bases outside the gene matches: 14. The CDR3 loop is CSVRGQGTSGVTQYF. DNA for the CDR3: TGCAGCGTTCGTGGACAGGGGACCAGTGGCGTGACCCAGTACTTC.

Here the CDR3 reads CASSSKAGFPYNEQFF. The DNA of the CDR3 is TGTGCCAGCAGCTCCAAAGCGGGATTCCCCTACAATGAGCAGTTCTTC. The chain has TRBV5-6 and TRBJ2-1, with 7 bases matching TRBD2. CDR1 and CDR2 from the germline V gene are SGHDT and YYEEEE. The J segment lost 2 bases and the V segment lost 3 bases, leaving 8 bases of the junction unmatched. This CDR3 is 16 amino acids long.

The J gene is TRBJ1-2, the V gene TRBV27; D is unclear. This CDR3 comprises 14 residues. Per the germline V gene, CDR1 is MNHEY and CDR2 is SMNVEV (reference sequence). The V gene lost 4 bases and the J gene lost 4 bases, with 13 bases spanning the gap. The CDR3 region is CASSSTGGPYGYTF. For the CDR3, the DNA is TGTGCCAGCAGTTCTACGGGAGGCCCCTATGGCTACACCTTC.

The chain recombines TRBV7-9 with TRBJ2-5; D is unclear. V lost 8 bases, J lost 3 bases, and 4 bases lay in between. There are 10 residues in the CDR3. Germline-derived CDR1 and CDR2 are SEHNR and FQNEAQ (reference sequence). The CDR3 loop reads CASGEETQYF. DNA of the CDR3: TGTGCCAGCGGGGAAGAGACCCAGTACTTC.

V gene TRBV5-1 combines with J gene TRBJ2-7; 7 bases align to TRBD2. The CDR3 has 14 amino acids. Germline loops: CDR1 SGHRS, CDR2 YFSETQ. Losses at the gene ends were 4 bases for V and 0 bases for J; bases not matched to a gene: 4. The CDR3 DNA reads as TGCGCCAGCAGCAAAGCGGGGAGCTCCTACGAGCAGTACTTC. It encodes CASSKAGSSYEQYF.

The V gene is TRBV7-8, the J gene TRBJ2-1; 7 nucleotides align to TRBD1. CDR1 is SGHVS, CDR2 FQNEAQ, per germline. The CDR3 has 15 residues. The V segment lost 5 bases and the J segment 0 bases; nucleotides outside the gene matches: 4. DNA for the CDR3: TGTGCCAGCAGCCAGGACAGGAGCTCCTACAATGAGCAGTTCTTC. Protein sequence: CASSQDRSSYNEQFF.

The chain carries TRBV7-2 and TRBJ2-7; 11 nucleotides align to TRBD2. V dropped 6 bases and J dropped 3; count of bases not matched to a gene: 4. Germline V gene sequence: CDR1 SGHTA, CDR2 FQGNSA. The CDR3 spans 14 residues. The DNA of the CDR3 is TGTGCCAGCAGAGTAGCGGGAGGGGTCTACGAGCAGTACTTC. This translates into CASRVAGGVYEQYF.

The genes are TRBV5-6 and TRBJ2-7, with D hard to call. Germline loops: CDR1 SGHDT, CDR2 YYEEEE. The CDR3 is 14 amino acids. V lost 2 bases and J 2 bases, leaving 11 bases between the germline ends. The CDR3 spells CASSFVGSPYEQYF. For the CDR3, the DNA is TGTGCCAGCAGCTTTGTAGGGTCCCCCTACGAGCAGTACTTC.